This is a list of T cell receptor beta chains from one sample in a study of T cells in Graves' hyperthyroidism and ophthalmopathy. TCRdb used MiXCR to reprocess the multiplex PCR reads, holding one entry per CDR3 protein. The repertoire holds hundreds of thousands of distinct CDR3 sequences, with around 22% as singletons. The sequencing input was blood. Receptor source: a woman younger than 45 with Graves' ophthalmopathy. Each CDR3 is given with its conserved first and last residue. Fields, in order: V gene, J gene, D gene, clone size, CDR3 length, CDR3 protein, CDR3 DNA. A D gene is named only where the DNA matches it firmly. Only part of the rows carry a size: once, few, many, or a class if the clone is expanded.

>TRBV4-1|TRBJ2-2|-|few|13
CASSTRSAGELFF
TGCGCCAGCAGCACCAGATCAGCCGGGGAGCTGTTTTTT
>TRBV6-1|TRBJ1-5|-|-|13
CASSEGASQPQHF
TGTGCCAGCAGTGAGGGGGCTAGTCAGCCCCAGCATTTT
>TRBV11-3|TRBJ2-2|TRBD1|few|15
CASSPDDRGTGELFF
TGTGCCAGCAGCCCTGATGACAGGGGGACCGGGGAGCTGTTTTTT
>TRBV11-2|TRBJ1-1|-|many|17
CASSLVGWGNRNTEAFF
TGTGCCAGCAGCTTAGTGGGTTGGGGTAATCGGAACACTGAAGCTTTCTTT
>TRBV12-3/TRBV12-4|TRBJ1-5|-|many|12
CASTWGPQPQHF
TGTGCCAGCACCTGGGGCCCCCAGCCCCAGCATTTT
>TRBV27|TRBJ2-5|-|many|13
CASRRSEEVTQYF
TGTGCCAGCCGACGTAGTGAGGAAGTGACCCAGTACTTC
>TRBV7-9|TRBJ2-2|-|many|13
CASSPLLKEELFF
TGTGCCAGCAGCCCCCTACTTAAGGAGGAGCTGTTTTTT
>TRBV3-1|TRBJ2-7|-|many|16
CASSQVSTGNLVGQYF
TGTGCCAGCAGCCAAGTGTCTACTGGGAATCTCGTTGGGCAGTACTTC
>TRBV28|TRBJ2-7|TRBD1|-|15
CASSMVGTGGYEQYF
TGTGCCAGCAGTATGGTCGGGACAGGGGGATACGAGCAGTACTTC
>TRBV12-3/TRBV12-4|TRBJ1-2|-|few|12
CASSFLDKGYTF
TGTGCCAGCAGTTTTTTGGATAAGGGCTACACCTTC
>TRBV5-1|TRBJ1-3|-|-|14
CASSLDRTGNTIYF
TGCGCCAGCAGCCTAGACAGGACTGGAAACACCATATATTTT
>TRBV29-1|TRBJ1-1|-|-|14
CSERTGALGTEAFF
TGCAGCGAACGGACGGGGGCGCTGGGCACTGAAGCTTTCTTT
>TRBV3-1|TRBJ1-5|TRBD1|many|15
CASSHGTGAGQPQHF
TGTGCCAGCAGCCACGGGACAGGGGCTGGCCAGCCCCAGCATTTT